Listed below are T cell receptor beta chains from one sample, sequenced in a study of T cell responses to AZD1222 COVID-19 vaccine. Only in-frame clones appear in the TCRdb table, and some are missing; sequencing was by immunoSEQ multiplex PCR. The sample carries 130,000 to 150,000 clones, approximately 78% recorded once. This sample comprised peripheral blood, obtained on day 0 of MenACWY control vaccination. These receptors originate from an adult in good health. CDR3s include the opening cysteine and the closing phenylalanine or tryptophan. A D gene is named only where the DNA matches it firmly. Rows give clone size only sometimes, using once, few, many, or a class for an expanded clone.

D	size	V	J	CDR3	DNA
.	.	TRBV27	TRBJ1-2	CASSKTRNYGYTF	TGTGCCAGCAGTAAGACACGGAACTATGGCTACACCTTC
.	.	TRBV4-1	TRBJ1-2	CASSQVLLQGYTF	TGCGCCAGCAGCCAAGTTCTCCTTCAAGGCTACACCTTC
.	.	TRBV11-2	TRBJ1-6	CASSVHRDGYSPLHF	TGTGCCAGCAGCGTGCACCGGGACGGGTATTCACCCCTCCACTTT
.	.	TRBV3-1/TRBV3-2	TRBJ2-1	CASSRGESSYNEQFF	TGTGCCAGCAGCCGCGGGGAGAGCTCCTACAATGAGCAGTTCTTC
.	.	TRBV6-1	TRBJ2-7	CASSDPGGQPGYEQYF	TGTGCCAGCAGTGACCCAGGCGGGCAGCCGGGGTACGAGCAGTACTTC
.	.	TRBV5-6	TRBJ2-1	CASSEDLEGEQFF	TGTGCCAGCAGCGAGGATCTAGAAGGTGAGCAGTTCTTC
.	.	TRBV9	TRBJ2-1	CASSVDGQAYNEQFF	TGTGCCAGCAGCGTAGACGGACAAGCCTACAATGAGCAGTTCTTC
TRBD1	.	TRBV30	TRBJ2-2	CAWSQGATNTGELFF	TGTGCCTGGAGTCAGGGGGCGACGAACACCGGGGAGCTGTTTTTT
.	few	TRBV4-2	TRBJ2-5	CASSQGTSEETQYF	TGTGCCAGCAGCCAGGGGACCAGCGAAGAGACCCAGTACTTC
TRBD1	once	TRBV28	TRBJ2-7	CASKPGQGRYEQYF	TGTGCCAGCAAACCGGGACAGGGGAGATACGAGCAGTACTTC
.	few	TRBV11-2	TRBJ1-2	CASSLDPGDYGYTF	TGTGCCAGCAGCTTAGACCCAGGGGACTATGGCTACACCTTC
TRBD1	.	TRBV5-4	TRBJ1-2	CASSPRGTGGAGGYTF	TGTGCCAGCAGCCCTAGGGGGACAGGGGGCGCTGGTGGCTACACCTTC
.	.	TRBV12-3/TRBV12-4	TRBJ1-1	CASSLNPNTEAFF	TGTGCCAGCAGTTTAAATCCGAACACTGAAGCTTTCTTT
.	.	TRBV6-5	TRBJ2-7	CASSYGDAYEQYF	TGTGCCAGCAGTTACGGGGACGCCTACGAGCAGTACTTC
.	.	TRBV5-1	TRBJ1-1	CASSLPQGNTEAFF	TGCGCCAGCAGCCTCCCGCAGGGGAACACTGAAGCTTTCTTT
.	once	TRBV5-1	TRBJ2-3	CASSWRTDTDTQYF	TGCGCCAGCAGCTGGCGGACGGATACAGATACGCAGTATTTT
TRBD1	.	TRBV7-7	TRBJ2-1	CASSPGGVSYNEQFF	TGTGCCAGCAGCCCAGGGGGTGTCTCCTACAATGAGCAGTTCTTC